What follows are 14 T cell receptor beta chains derived from one specimen sequenced in a study of blood T cell repertoires in COVID-19. This table comes from immunoSEQ multiplex PCR, and its TCRdb copy is limited to in-frame clones, with some not included. Among roughly 260,000 clones, about nine tenths were seen once, and the ten largest hold 2.5% to 3%. Sequencing was done on a sample of PBMCs or T cells enriched from blood (not recorded which). The receptors were sampled from a woman younger than 45 with acute COVID-19.

The rearrangement uses TRBV11-2 and TRBJ1-1, with D possibly TRBD1 on 5 matching bases. The CDR3 is made up of 15 amino acids. V was clipped by 2 bases and J by 6 bases, with 16 bases between them. Germline V gene data show CDR1 as SGHAT and CDR2 as FQNNGV. The CDR3 reads CASSLRGVERAEAFF. The CDR3 region has the DNA TGTGCCAGCAGCTTACGGGGGGTGGAAAGGGCTGAAGCTTTCTTT.

This clone is a singleton in its sample. This rearrangement joins TRBV19 to TRBJ2-4, with TRBD1 matching over 9 bases. The ends lost 5 bases at V and 9 bases at J; junction bases unmatched: 8. Germline assignment: CDR1 LNHDA and CDR2 SQIVND (reference sequence). The CDR3 length is 14 residues. In DNA, the CDR3 is TGTGCCAGTAGTTCTACAGGGGGCGGGAGCATTCAGTACTTC. Its protein is CASSSTGGGSIQYF.

V and J are TRBV7-2 and TRBJ1-6; 7 bases align to TRBD1. The V and J ends lost 5 bases and 1 base, in that order; junction bases with no gene match: 5. The CDR3 loop spans 16 amino acids. Germline values: CDR1 SGHTA, CDR2 FQGNSA. This chain's CDR3 is CASSTYRGSYNSPLHF. CDR3 nucleotides: TGTGCCAGCAGCACTTACAGGGGTTCCTATAATTCACCCCTCCACTTT.

This clone was detected only a few times. The V and J genes are TRBV12-2 and TRBJ1-6; the D call in the table, TRBD1, was not verified against the DNA. TRBV12-2 is a known pseudogene. The CDR3 has 16 amino acids. CDR3 protein: CASRLEATGDPSPLHF. Written as DNA, the CDR3 is TGTGCAAGTCGCTTAGAAGCGACAGGGGACCCTTCACCCCTCCACTTT.

This clone appeared a single time. This chain connects TRBV30 to TRBJ1-2; D may be TRBD1 (5 bases). The ends were cut back, 5 bases at V and 4 bases at J, with 8 bases in the middle. The CDR3 is 11 amino acids. CDR1 and CDR2 (germline): GTSNPN, SVGIG (reference sequence). The DNA of the CDR3 is TGTGCCTGGTCTCAGGGCTATGGCTACACCTTC. The encoded protein is CAWSQGYGYTF.

The chain couples TRBV2 to TRBJ1-1; D possibly corresponds to TRBD1 (5 bases). The CDR3 extends over 15 amino acids. Per germline, CDR1 SNHLY and CDR2 FYNNEI. Trimming pared 4 bases from V and 0 bases from J, leaving 12 bases between. The CDR3 DNA reads TGTGCCAGCAGTGCAGGGAAAGGTATGAACACTGAAGCTTTCTTT. This sequence encodes CASSAGKGMNTEAFF.

This chain uses TRBV6-4 with TRBJ1-6; 8 nucleotides align to TRBD1. The CDR3 consists of 16 residues. The J segment lost 7 bases and the V segment lost 3 bases, leaving 8 bases of the junction unmatched. The germline gives CDR1 MRHNA, CDR2 SNTAGT. The DNA for the CDR3 is TGTGCCAGCAGTGAAGGACAGGGAGTTCCGAATTCACCCCTCCACTTT. It yields the protein CASSEGQGVPNSPLHF.

This rearrangement joins TRBV18 to TRBJ1-2; maybe TRBD1 (6 bases). The CDR3 runs to 14 residues. The V end lost 6 bases, the J end lost 2 bases, and 13 bases lay between the germline ends. CDR1 is KGHSH and CDR2 is LQKENI in the germline V gene. The CDR3 coding sequence is TGTGCCAGCTCTCTCACAGGGTCCAACTATGGCTACACCTTC. It encodes CASSLTGSNYGYTF.

This clone was recorded only once. The chain is built from TRBV27 and TRBJ1-1; 7 bases match TRBD1. Germline V lookup: CDR1 MNHEY, CDR2 SMNVEV (reference sequence). V shed 8 bases and J 7 bases; nucleotides not matched to a gene: 10. The CDR3 contains 13 residues. CDR3 nucleotide sequence: TGTGCCAGCGGCGAGGGGGACAGCCTTGAAGCTTTCTTT. Protein: CASGEGDSLEAFF.

The rearrangement links TRBV11-2 to TRBJ1-4; the match to TRBD1 covers 7 bases. The germline gives CDR1 SGHAT, CDR2 FQNNGV. J was trimmed by 8 bases and V by 5 bases; bases with no gene match: 14. This CDR3 spans 16 amino acids. CDR3 region: CASSLRSAGGIEKLFF. DNA of the CDR3: TGTGCCAGCAGCCTAAGAAGCGCAGGGGGGATCGAAAAACTGTTTTTT. Drawing the rest from reference TRBV11-2 and TRBJ1-4, the complete variable domain is EAGVAQSPRYKIIEKRQSVAFWCNPISGHATLYWYQQILGQGPKLLIQFQNNGVVDDSQLPKDRFSAERLKGVDSTLKIQPAKLEDSAVYLCASSLRSAGGIEKLFFGSGTQLSVL.

This clone was observed a single time. The J gene is TRBJ2-3, the V gene TRBV4-1, with 7 bases matching TRBD2. This CDR3 has 16 residues. Trimming cost V 0 bases and J 2 bases; bases outside gene matches: 5. The germline V gene encodes CDR1 MGHRA and CDR2 YSYEKL. The CDR3 nucleotides are TGCGCCAGCAGCCAAGAGGGGGGGGAAAACACAGATACGCAGTATTTT. It is translated as CASSQEGGENTDTQYF.

The CDR3 bases are TGTGCCAGCTCTCCCGGGGAGAACTATGGCTACACCTTC. It yields the protein CASSPGENYGYTF. V usage is TRBV18 and J usage is TRBJ1-2; D not certain. The CDR3 consists of 13 residues. Per the germline V gene, CDR1 is KGHSH and CDR2 is LQKENI. The V end lost 6 bases, the J end lost 2 bases, and 10 bases lay between the germline ends.

V is TRBV3-1 (or the pseudogene TRBV3-2) and J is TRBJ1-1; D ambiguous. The CDR3 spans 14 residues. CDR1 and CDR2 from the germline V gene are LGHDT and YNNKEL (reference sequence). V gave up 4 bases and J gave up 0 bases, with 9 bases separating them. For the CDR3, the DNA is TGTGCCAGCAGCCCGGGTGGCATGAACACTGAAGCTTTCTTT. Translated, it gives CASSPGGMNTEAFF.

As DNA, the CDR3 is TGTGCCAGCAGTGTATCCCGGAACACTGAAGCTTTCTTT. Translation: CASSVSRNTEAFF. The chain recombines TRBV6-4 with TRBJ1-1; unclear D gene. Trimming cost V 4 bases and J 1 base, with 7 bases left between them. The CDR3 length is 13 residues. Per the germline V gene, CDR1 is MRHNA and CDR2 is SNTAGT.